Below, 4 T cell receptor beta chains from the same sample are listed, as sequenced in a study of blood T cell repertoires in COVID-19. Assay: immunoSEQ multiplex PCR; the TCRdb copy retains only in-frame clones and omits some. The table shows fewer than 500,000 clones, with about 90% occurring only once. The sequenced sample was PBMCs or T cells enriched from blood (not recorded which). The receptor source for this set is a woman aged 18-29 years with acute COVID-19.

This chain uses TRBV7-9 with TRBJ1-1, with D unresolved. Trimming removed 6 bases from V and 2 bases from J, with 22 bases in between. The CDR3 totals 17 residues. Germline CDR1 and CDR2: SEHNR and FQNEAQ (reference sequence). The CDR3 DNA follows: TGTGCCAGCAGATCAAGAGAGGCTACGTCTCTAAACACTGAAGCTTTCTTT. Translation gives CASRSREATSLNTEAFF.

The V call is TRBV7-9, the J call TRBJ2-1; D is perhaps TRBD1 (6 bases). Germline V gives CDR1 SEHNR, CDR2 FQNEAQ (reference sequence). V was shortened by 4 bases and J by 4 bases, with 14 bases between the two germline ends. The CDR3 extends over 15 amino acids. In nucleotides, the CDR3 is TGTGCCAGCAGCTCCAACAGGGCAAAGTACAATGAGCAGTTCTTC. Residues: CASSSNRAKYNEQFF. Complete variable domain (other parts from reference TRBV7-9 and TRBJ2-1): DTGVSQNPRHKITKRGQNVTFRCDPISEHNRLYWYRQTLGQGPEFLTYFQNEAQLEKSRLLSDRFSAERPKGSFSTLEIQRTEQGDSAMYLCASSSNRAKYNEQFFGPGTRLTVL.

This chain uses TRBV7-2 with TRBJ1-5; D may be TRBD1 (5 bases). The V and J ends lost 7 bases and 4 bases respectively, with 17 bases between them. The length of the CDR3 is 15 residues. Germline V gene data show CDR1 as SGHTA and CDR2 as FQGNSA. The CDR3 coding sequence is TGTGCCAGCACCTCGGGGGGGTTCGGGAATCAGCCCCAGCATTTT. This codes for CASTSGGFGNQPQHF.

This clone was seen a few times. The chain recombines TRBV19 with TRBJ1-3; D is perhaps TRBD1 (5 bases). Germline lookup yields CDR1 LNHDA and CDR2 SQIVND (reference sequence). Trimming removed 5 bases from V and 0 bases from J, with 11 bases in between. This CDR3 has 15 amino acids. CDR3 coding DNA: TGTGCCAGTAGTTATCAGGGAACCTCTGGAAACACCATATATTTT. Encoded protein: CASSYQGTSGNTIYF.